This passage covers 24 T cell receptor beta chains from one sample sequenced in a study of shared clonotypes between healthy human individuals (dated by TCRdb to the early 2020s). The library came from the immunoSEQ multiplex PCR assay. Drawn from immuneACCESS, this table holds only the in-frame rearrangements with V and J called that TCRdb kept. Clones are partly lost; checked studies trace under half to an unresolved V gene and leave the rest unexplained. The sample table holds about 2 million clones, of which around 95% were seen once. The leading ten clones occupy more than 0.1% of the sample. The material sequenced was naive CD4+ T cells sorted from blood. What this sample's cell subset or site label stands for: CD45RA+ positively selected. These receptors originate from a young man in good health.

The rearrangement links TRBV28 to TRBJ1-3, with D perhaps TRBD1 (6 bases). Trimming cost V 1 base and J 2 bases, with 12 bases left between them. The CDR3 length is 16 residues. Germline CDR1 MDHEN, CDR2 SYDVKM. Written as DNA, the CDR3 is TGTGCCAGCAGTTTATTTGTCAGGGGTGCTGGAAACACCATATATTTT. Amino acid sequence: CASSLFVRGAGNTIYF.

V and J are TRBV5-1 and TRBJ2-3; D is unclear. Deletions cut 4 bases from V and 2 bases from J, with 14 bases between. Germline CDR1 is SGHRS and CDR2 is YFSETQ. The CDR3 consists of 15 residues. CDR3 nucleotide sequence: TGCGCCAGCAGCCCCGACACTTATGACACAGATACGCAGTATTTT. Its protein is CASSPDTYDTDTQYF.

Turning to this clone: At one of its ends the junction is not consistent with the germline gene, which may arise from a read error. The chain links TRBV7-7 to TRBJ2-5, with 8 bases identical to TRBD1. Per the germline V gene, CDR1 is SSHAT and CDR2 is FNYEAQ (reference sequence). The length of the CDR3 is 14 residues. This CDR3 is CASSPLTGGETQYF. CDR3 in DNA: TGTGCTAGCAGCCCTCTTACAGGGGGAGAGACCCAGTACTTC.

Concerning this clone: The sample has other DNA sequences that encode this CDR3 too. The J gene is TRBJ1-5, the V gene TRBV27; 8 bases match TRBD1. This CDR3 contains 14 residues. The germline gives CDR1 MNHEY, CDR2 SMNVEV (reference sequence). Germline trimming cut 6 bases from V and 3 bases from J; bases unmatched to any gene: 4. This CDR3 is CASSPDRANQPQHF. The DNA for the CDR3 is TGTGCCAGCAGCCCGGACAGGGCCAATCAGCCCCAGCATTTT.

This clone was recorded once. This chain uses TRBV29-1 with TRBJ1-1, with 9 bases aligning to TRBD1. The junction had 6 bases not matched to a gene; V was cut back by 6 bases and J by 1 base. Germline CDR1 reads SQVTM; CDR2 reads ANQGSEA. CDR3 length equals 14 residues. The DNA for the CDR3 is TGCAGCGTCCAGGGACAGGGAAGGAACACTGAAGCTTTCTTT. Translation: CSVQGQGRNTEAFF.

The chain employs TRBV7-8 and TRBJ1-5; weak D call: TRBD1 (6 bases). The CDR3 is 17 residues long. V was cut by 1 base and J by 9 bases, with 22 bases left in between. Germline CDR1 SGHVS, CDR2 FQNEAQ. The CDR3: CASSLGNPGQGIRPQHF. CDR3 coding DNA: TGTGCCAGCAGCTTAGGGAACCCGGGACAAGGTATTAGGCCCCAGCATTTT.

As concerns this clone: The sample carries other DNA sequences with the same CDR3. Written as DNA, the CDR3 is TGCGCCAGCAGCGTCACAACAGGGAACTATGGCTACACCTTC. Protein sequence: CASSVTTGNYGYTF. The chain uses TRBV5-1 and TRBJ1-2; D might be TRBD1 (6 bases). The CDR3 contains 14 residues. Trimming removed 4 bases from V and 2 bases from J, with 12 bases in between. CDR1 is SGHRS, CDR2 YFSETQ, per germline. Full variable domain (remainder filled in from reference TRBV5-1 and TRBJ1-2): KAGVTQTPRYLIKTRGQQVTLSCSPISGHRSVSWYQQTPGQGLQFLFEYFSETQRNKGNFPGRFSGRQFSNSRSEMNVSTLELGDSALYLCASSVTTGNYGYTFGSGTRLTVV.

V is TRBV10-3 and J is TRBJ2-2; D perhaps matches TRBD2 (5 bases). In germline, CDR1 is ENHRY, CDR2 SYGVKD. The CDR3 loop spans 15 amino acids. Trimming removed 6 bases from V and 3 bases from J, with 14 bases in between. CDR3 region: CAISNHGLDTGELFF. CDR3 coding DNA: TGTGCCATCAGCAATCACGGACTTGACACCGGGGAGCTGTTTTTT.

At least ten counts were recorded for this clone. The V and J genes are TRBV10-3 and TRBJ2-7; 8 bases line up with TRBD1. V lost 3 bases, J lost 7 bases, and 8 bases stayed unmatched. Germline values: CDR1 ENHRY, CDR2 SYGVKD. This CDR3 contains 14 residues. As DNA, the CDR3 is TGTGCCATCAGTGACCTGGGACAGGCTAGTGAGCAGTACTTC. Its protein is CAISDLGQASEQYF.

The chain has TRBV2 and TRBJ2-2; a possible D gene is TRBD1 (6 bases). The CDR3 is made up of 15 amino acids. The V gene lost 3 bases and the J gene lost 4 bases, with 12 bases spanning the gap. Germline V lookup: CDR1 SNHLY, CDR2 FYNNEI. CDR3 sequence (DNA): TGTGCCAGCAGTGATGTGGGGGCCGGCACCGGGGAGCTGTTTTTT. Its translation is CASSDVGAGTGELFF.

This clone was observed once. J is TRBJ2-4 and V is TRBV2; no clear D. Trimming stripped 9 bases from V and 5 bases from J, with 11 bases between. The CDR3 contains 12 residues. CDR1 and CDR2 (germline): SNHLY, FYNNEI. The CDR3 sequence is CASGEQENIQYF. CDR3 DNA sequence: TGTGCCAGTGGCGAGCAGGAAAACATTCAGTACTTC.

The V and J genes are TRBV30 and TRBJ2-7; D not resolved. CDR3 length: 13 residues. Trimming removed 3 bases at V and 6 bases at J, with 15 bases between. Germline V gene sequence: CDR1 GTSNPN, CDR2 SVGIG (reference sequence). CDR3 DNA sequence: TGTGCCTGGAGCCACGGCCTAGACTCCGAGCAGTACTTC. It specifies CAWSHGLDSEQYF.

The gene calls are TRBV7-9 and TRBJ2-5; tentatively, D is TRBD2 (6 bases). Germline assignment: CDR1 SEHNR and CDR2 FQNEAQ (reference sequence). The CDR3 contains 16 residues. Trimming shortened V by 2 bases and J by 4 bases, and 17 bases separated the two germline ends. The CDR3 DNA sequence: TGTGCCAGCAGCTTAAGTATAGCGGTGGTGCGAGAGACCCAGTACTTC. Residues: CASSLSIAVVRETQYF.

The chain couples TRBV2 to TRBJ1-4; the match to TRBD1 covers 7 bases. Losses at the gene ends were 8 bases for V and 6 bases for J; bases not matched to a gene: 6. The CDR3 consists of 13 residues. Per the germline V gene, CDR1 is SNHLY and CDR2 is FYNNEI. CDR3 in DNA: TGTGCCAGCGGTGCAGGGACAGATGAAAAACTGTTTTTT. Its translation: CASGAGTDEKLFF.

This chain uses TRBV6-5 with TRBJ1-4; tentatively, D is TRBD1 (5 bases). CDR3 length: 15 amino acids. Germline V gene lookup returns CDR1 MNHEY and CDR2 SVGAGI. V lost 6 bases, J lost 0 bases, and 11 bases lay in between. This CDR3 reads CASSPRVATNEKLFF. For the CDR3, the DNA is TGTGCCAGCAGCCCCAGGGTTGCAACTAATGAAAAACTGTTTTTT.

The genes are TRBV2 and TRBJ2-7; D remains ambiguous. The CDR3 spans 13 residues. Germline V gene data show CDR1 as SNHLY and CDR2 as FYNNEI. The V gene lost 4 bases and the J gene lost 7 bases, with 14 bases spanning the gap. In nucleotides, the CDR3 is TGTGCCAGCAGTGTAGGACCTTCTCGTGAGCAGTACTTC. Protein product: CASSVGPSREQYF. Supplemented by reference TRBV2 and TRBJ2-7, the full variable domain reads EPEVTQTPSHQVTQMGQEVILRCVPISNHLYFYWYRQILGQKVEFLVSFYNNEISEKSEIFDDQFSVERPDGSNFTLKIRSTKLEDSAMYFCASSVGPSREQYFGPGTRLTVT.

The CDR3 DNA sequence: TGTGCCAGCAGCCGGGACAGGGTAGGACCCTACGAGCAGTACTTC. Residues: CASSRDRVGPYEQYF. The rearrangement links TRBV5-5 to TRBJ2-7, with 9 bases matching TRBD1. Germline lookup yields CDR1 SGHKS and CDR2 YYEKEE (reference sequence). This CDR3 has 15 residues. V was pared by 4 bases and J by 2 bases, with 7 bases of the junction left unmatched.

This sequence joins TRBV4-1 and TRBJ1-6; no clear D. Trimming pared 1 base from V and 8 bases from J, leaving 18 bases between. CDR3 length equals 17 residues. The V gene's germline CDR1 is MGHRA and CDR2 YSYEKL. The CDR3 is CASSQGALPRAYSPLHF. CDR3 DNA sequence: TGCGCCAGCAGCCAAGGGGCCCTGCCCCGGGCCTATTCACCCCTCCACTTT.

The V and J genes are TRBV21-1 and TRBJ1-6. TRBV21-1 is shown as a pseudogene. This CDR3 region has 17 residues. The CDR3 DNA reads as TGTGCCAGCAGCTTCCCGGGTGAGGGCCGATATAATTCACCCCTCCACTTT. Protein sequence: CASSFPGEGRYNSPLHF.

V gene TRBV2 combines with J gene TRBJ1-1, with a weak D call TRBD1 (6 bases). Trimming left V 7 bases short and J 0 bases short, with 12 bases between. The CDR3 spans 14 residues. Germline V gene data show CDR1 as SNHLY and CDR2 as FYNNEI. The CDR3 DNA reads TGTGCCAGCAACCTCGACAGGCTGAACACTGAAGCTTTCTTT. Protein: CASNLDRLNTEAFF.

The genes are TRBV5-1 and TRBJ1-2, with a weak D call TRBD1 (5 bases). The length of the CDR3 is 16 residues. V shed 0 bases and J shed 4 bases, with 16 bases lying between them. In germline, CDR1 is SGHRS, CDR2 YFSETQ. The CDR3, as DNA: TGCGCCAGCAGCTTGGCCCCCGAAGGGACCCCCTATGGCTACACCTTC. It codes for CASSLAPEGTPYGYTF.

The count of this clone is one. Additional DNA sequences in this sample encode the identical CDR3. This chain connects TRBV9 to TRBJ2-7; no clear D gene. The V gene's germline CDR1 is SGDLS and CDR2 YYNGEE. Trimming took 0 bases from V and 4 from J, leaving 8 bases between them. This CDR3 contains 13 residues. The CDR3 DNA sequence: TGTGCCAGCAGCGTAGCTCCGGGTTACGAGCAGTACTTC. Amino acids: CASSVAPGYEQYF. Variable domain in full (rest from reference TRBV9 and TRBJ2-7): DSGVTQTPKHLITATGQRVTLRCSPRSGDLSVYWYQQSLDQGLQFLIQYYNGEERAKGNILERFSAQQFPDLHSELNLSSLELGDSALYFCASSVAPGYEQYFGPGTRLTVT.

This clone has more than one count but fewer than ten. The genes are TRBV27 and TRBJ2-7; D remains ambiguous. The germline gives CDR1 MNHEY, CDR2 SMNVEV (reference sequence). The CDR3 covers 13 residues. V gave up 7 bases and J gave up 1 base, with 11 bases separating them. CDR3 sequence (DNA): TGTGCCAGCAAGCCGAGCGCTTCCTACGAGCAGTACTTC. Amino acid sequence: CASKPSASYEQYF.

In this sample, this clone turned up a few times. This chain uses TRBV11-2 with TRBJ2-5; perhaps TRBD1 as D (6 bases). This CDR3 contains 16 residues. The germline CDR1 and CDR2 sequences are SGHAT and FQNNGV. The V end was cut by 4 bases, the J end by 1 base, with 16 bases between. CDR3 sequence: CASSSGQGLVQETQYF. DNA for the CDR3: TGTGCCAGCAGCTCGGGGCAGGGGCTCGTCCAAGAGACCCAGTACTTC.